This TCR beta chain stems from a study of cytomegalovirus exposure and HLA in healthy donors. Study results and caveats: Previous analysis showed most TCR beta V segments were productive about 87% or about 30% of the time. Indistinguishability led to the exclusion of some V segments, TRBV6-2 and TRBV6-3 included.

Each of the donors was a healthy bone marrow donor. The CDR3 extends over 14 amino acids. V was clipped by 3 bases and J by 8 bases, with 13 bases between them. Germline V gene lookup returns CDR1 SGHTA and CDR2 FQGNSA. Amplification used 60 Vbeta primers and 13 Jbeta primers. Sequencing used immunoSEQ multiplex PCR; TCRdb keeps in-frame clones, though not all of them. The repertoire consists of 100,000 to 150,000 clones, with around 79% occurring once and the leading ten covering over 5%. This clone has just one count. The antigen is not known. Material for sequencing was PBMCs. The gene calls are TRBV7-2 and TRBJ1-4, with D possibly being TRBD1 (5 bases). This sequence was found in a woman aged 40 to 50 in good health and CMV-seronegative. The chain's CDR3 is CASSFSGQGEKLFF. The CDR3 region has the DNA TGTGCCAGCAGCTTTTCAGGGCAGGGAGAAAAACTGTTTTTT.